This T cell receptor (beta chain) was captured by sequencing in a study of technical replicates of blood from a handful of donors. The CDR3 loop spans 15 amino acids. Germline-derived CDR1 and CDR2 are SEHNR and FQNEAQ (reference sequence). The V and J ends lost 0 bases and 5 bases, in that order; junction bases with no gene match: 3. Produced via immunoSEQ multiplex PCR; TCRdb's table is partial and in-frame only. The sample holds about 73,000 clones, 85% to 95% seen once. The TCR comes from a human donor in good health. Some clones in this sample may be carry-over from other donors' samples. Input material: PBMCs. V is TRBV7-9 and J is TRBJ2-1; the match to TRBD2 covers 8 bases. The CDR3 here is CASSLATAGDNEQFF. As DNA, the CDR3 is TGTGCCAGCAGCTTAGCGACAGCGGGGGACAATGAGCAGTTCTTC.